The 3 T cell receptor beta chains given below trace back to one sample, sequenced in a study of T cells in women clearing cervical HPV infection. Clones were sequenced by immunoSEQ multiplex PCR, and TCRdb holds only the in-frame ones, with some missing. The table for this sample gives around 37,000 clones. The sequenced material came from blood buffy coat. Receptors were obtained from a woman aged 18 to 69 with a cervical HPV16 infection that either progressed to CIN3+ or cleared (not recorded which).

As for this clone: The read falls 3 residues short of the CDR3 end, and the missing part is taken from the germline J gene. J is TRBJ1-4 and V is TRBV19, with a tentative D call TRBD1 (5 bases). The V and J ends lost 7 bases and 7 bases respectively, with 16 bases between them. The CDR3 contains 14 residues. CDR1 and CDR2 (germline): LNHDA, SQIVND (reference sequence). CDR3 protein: CASISRAGGEKLFF. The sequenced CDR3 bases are TGTGCCAGTATCTCCCGGGCGGGGGGTGAAAAA.

CDR3 sequence: CASSQDSRVSGELFF. The covered CDR3 bases are TGTGCCAGCAGCCAAGATAGCCGTGTATCCGGGGAG. The genes are TRBV14 and TRBJ2-2; D not certain. Read coverage stops 3 residues before the CDR3 terminus; the germline J gene supplies the remainder. Per the germline V gene, CDR1 is SGHDN and CDR2 is FVKESK. V shed 0 bases and J shed 6 bases, with 11 bases lying between them. CDR3 length: 15 amino acids. Supplemented by reference TRBV14 and TRBJ2-2, the full variable domain reads EAGVTQFPSHSVIEKGQTVTLRCDPISGHDNLYWYRRVMGKEIKFLLHFVKESKQDESGMPNNRFLAERTGGTYSTLKVQPAELEDSGVYFCASSQDSRVSGELFFGEGSRLTVL.

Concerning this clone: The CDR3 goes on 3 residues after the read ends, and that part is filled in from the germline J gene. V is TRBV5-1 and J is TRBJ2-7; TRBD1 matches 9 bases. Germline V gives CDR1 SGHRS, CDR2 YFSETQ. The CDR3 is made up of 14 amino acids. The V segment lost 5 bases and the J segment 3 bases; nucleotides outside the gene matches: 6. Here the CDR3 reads CASRRTGDNYEQYF. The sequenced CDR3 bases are TGCGCCAGCAGGAGGACAGGGGATAACTACGAG.